This TCR beta chain was documented in a study of graft-versus-host responses after intestinal transplantation (dated by TCRdb to the early 2020s). Looking at the study overall: Multivisceral, liver-intestinal, or isolated intestinal transplants were received by the recipients. Every recipient was given anti-thymocyte globulin induction, then maintenance tacrolimus and steroids for 2 to 4 years. After intestinal transplantation, graft-versus-host and host-versus-graft alloreactive T cell clones were followed in the graft, circulation and bone marrow using bulk TCR-beta CDR3 sequencing. To identify alloreactive clones, pre-transplant mixed lymphocyte reaction products were sequenced and then compared with unstimulated pre-transplant donor and recipient T cells. Of the roughly 23 intestinal transplant recipients enrolled in the cohort, one of whom was a retransplant, a few patients without pretransplant specimens were excluded. Donor T cell macrochimerism was defined as a peak of at least 4% donor T cells among recipient peripheral blood mononuclear cells. Instead of going to the commercial service, samples from a few later patients were sequenced in-house on an Illumina MiSeq and processed with MiXCR.

The investigation overall reported the following: GvH clones were detected in recipient bone marrow, and some appeared earlier in ileal mucosa or blood, consistent with an intestinal mucosal origin. In the allografts of patients with donor T cell macrochimerism, GvH to HvG T cell clonal ratios were high. Peak levels of circulating GvH clones were associated with declines in HvG clones early after transplant. The relatively low number and heterogeneity of intestinal transplant patients limited the conclusions.

The CDR3 starts with the cysteine, ends with the phenylalanine, and has 15 residues. The read is trimmed to its CDR3 DNA, 45 bases read in frame from base 1. Between the V and J ends, shortened by 3 bases and 6 bases respectively, the junction contains 16 bases. The germline V gene sets CDR1 to MGHRA and CDR2 to YSYEKL. In light of the paper, this sample's time point label describes: cells obtained before transplantation from donor or recipient. In mixed lymphocyte reactions, some 200,000 CFSE-labeled pre-transplant responders were plated with some 200,000 irradiated violet-dye-labeled stimulators and cultured for five to seven days. Proliferating CD3+CD4+CFSE-low and CD3+CD8+CFSE-low responder cells were FACS-sorted on a BD Influx sorter after the mixed lymphocyte reaction. Worth noting for this clone: No base quality information exists; no much larger clone differs at one position.

To prepare the library, the immunoSEQ multiplex PCR assay was applied. For most patients, genomic DNA was isolated with the Qiagen DNeasy Blood and Tissue Kit and shipped frozen to Adaptive Biotechnologies for TCR sequencing. For most patients, genomic DNA was subjected to high-throughput TCR-beta CDR3 sequencing by Adaptive Biotechnologies. The original methods were these. Adaptive's ImmunoSEQ software supplied the TCR sequencing data for about 18 patients, while MiXCR and VDJtools were used to process a few other patients. To correct CD4 versus CD8 sorting errors, sequences present in both subsets at a frequency ratio below 5:1 were removed. CDR3 nucleotide sequences shared by donor and recipient were removed because the origin of these sequences could not be assigned. To count as alloreactive, a clone needed at least 2-fold expansion over unstimulated cells and a minimum CFSE-low frequency of 0.002% (template counts) or 0.001% (read counts). Clones detected in sequenced pre-transplant spleen, lymph node, or MLR CFSE-low populations of the donor or recipient were defined as mappable. Cumulative frequency of alloreactive clones was calculated as a percentage of all sequences weighted by copy number. Here the immuneACCESS table is served through TCRdb, limited to in-frame sequences with V and J called. Missing clones are a known gap in these copies; in checked studies unresolved V genes cover under half, and the rest lacks a known reason. V, J and clone size are those of that table, while D and trimming were read from the DNA. The sample contains around 19,000 clones, roughly 33% of them found a single time. In total, the top ten clones hold about 2% of the sample.

The source is a human patient who was an organ donor for intestinal transplantation. The rearranged chain carries TRBV4-1 and TRBJ2-3, with the D gene uncertain. The sample consisted of alloreactive CD4+ T cells from a mixed lymphocyte reaction culture, taken before transplantation. The cell subset or site label, read with the paper, signifies: CFSE-low proliferating T cells sorted from roughly six-day pre-transplant mixed lymphocyte reaction (GvH or HvG direction). The CDR3 here reads CASSQYHSYLDTQYF. The DNA sequence follows: TGCGCCAGCAGCCAGTATCATTCGTACTTGGATACGCAGTATTTT.